This T cell receptor beta chain was sequenced in a study of naive and memory T cell subsets (dated by TCRdb to 2016 to 2017). About the investigation overall: In the figure summarizing the skin biopsy and whole blood samples, around 10 blood donors, 7 tuberculin skin test biopsies and 3 saline control biopsies were reported. Skin biopsies were collected from tuberculin skin test sites or from saline-injected control sites and were processed for RNA extraction as previously described. Usually PCR2 was run as a SYBR Green qPCR and stopped at a set threshold, although low-input samples could use end-point PCR (roughly 6 cycles) instead. The study at large found these results: The larger number of TCRs at tuberculin skin test sites was interpreted as T cell infiltration of a delayed type IV hypersensitivity reaction. The paper did not give details of skin biopsy collection and RNA processing, instead referencing earlier studies for those details. The RNA-based method was acknowledged as potentially sensitive to TCR transcript changes with T cell activation and differentiation. Both types of skin biopsy reportedly yielded TCR sequences, though far more TCRs came from tuberculin skin test sites.

The library came from UMI-ligation and nested PCR. For the blood and skin samples, TCR RNA was reverse transcribed with SuperScript IV using primers for the alpha and beta constant regions. The ligated cDNA was amplified by four rounds of PCR, in which nested alpha and beta constant region primers were used together with the SP2 primer. T4 RNA ligase 1 was used to ligate an oligonucleotide containing the Illumina SP2 primer and a UMI to the 3' end of the cDNA. To prevent hairpin formation, the 12-nucleotide UMI was made up of two random hexamers with an eight-base spacer between them. TCR alpha and beta chain libraries were processed separately from the second PCR onward, with dual indexing for multiplexing. After pooling, the indexed libraries were analyzed by capillary electrophoresis and sequenced on either an Illumina MiSeq or NextSeq. Libraries were spiked with PhiX DNA at about 4.5-7.5% so that base diversity was increased and cluster recognition was improved. In the source study's methods: Demultiplexor pulled UMIs out of read 2, joined the UMIs with the TCR sequence from read 1, and separated reads according to sample indices. V and J genes and V-J junctions were identified by Decombinator, which gave every TCR a five-part identifier that included V and J deletions. Collapsinator relied on UMIs to correct both sequencing errors and PCR amplification heterogeneity, producing a UMI-based abundance for each TCR. CDR3Translator converted identifiers to nucleotide sequence, translated to amino acids, and extracted CDR3 regions using terminal motifs. Error-corrected alpha and beta TCR counts from blood and skin were compared after normalization to input RNA amount. The raw public reads went through TCRdb reprocessing: fastp at Q25, MiXCR clone calling, in-frame beta chains kept. Merged by CDR3 protein, the rows form single entries marked with the most common genes and DNA. The V and J calls and clone size are TCRdb's, not the authors'. This sample is represented by approximately 20,000 distinct CDR3 sequences; nearly 9.5% of them were singletons. The top ten hold nearly 7% of the sample.

Sample treatment or condition, as interpreted from the label and publication: skin biopsy from PPD injection site in Mantoux-positive individual. Total RNA was used without cell sorting and was treated with RQ1 DNase before reverse transcription, with a target input of roughly 1 to 1,100 ng. A robust, sensitive protocol for the amplification, sequencing and analysis of TCRs was described in the study, in which 3' ligation of a UMI-containing oligonucleotide to TCR cDNA was used. Tuberculin skin test biopsies were obtained from sites injected with PPD in individuals who had a positive Mantoux test. Libraries were prepared from skin biopsies and whole blood to test how robust the pipeline was in samples where T cells are a minority population. Ten or more counts support this clonotype. Its antigen remains unidentified. The sample holds no much larger clone one base away, and base qualities are not on file.

V is pared back by 6 bases and J by 8 bases, with 7 bases lying between the germline termini. Taken from the germline V gene, the CDR1 and CDR2 loops are SQVTM and ANQGSEA. The CDR3 measures 9 amino acids from cysteine to phenylalanine. Only the CDR3 portion is preserved as DNA: 27 bases, with reading frame beginning at the first base. This chain is built from TRBV29-1 and TRBJ1-2; D gene: possibly TRBD1, on 5 matching bases. Sequenced here: skin, sampled from a tuberculin skin test site. This TCR derives from an adult in good health. At the DNA level, the sequence is TGCAGCGTGACAGAAGGCTACACCTTC. The translation is CSVTEGYTF.